The next 27 T cell receptor beta chains were all read from a single sample in a study of cytomegalovirus exposure and HLA in healthy donors. PCR amplification relied on 60 Vbeta primers (plus 13 Jbeta primers). The method was immunoSEQ multiplex PCR; TCRdb's version includes in-frame clones alone and lacks a portion of them. This sample has 100,000 to 150,000 clones; around four fifths occur once, and the top ten carry about 11%. Sequencing used PBMCs. The receptors shown here come from a man aged 25 to 40 in good health and CMV-seropositive.

The chain employs TRBV7-3 and TRBJ2-1; 14 bases map to TRBD2. This CDR3 has 16 amino acids. V lost 3 bases to trimming and J lost 4 bases; unmatched junction nucleotides: 2. Germline V gene lookup returns CDR1 SGHTA and CDR2 FQGTGA. CDR3 region: CASSLGLAGVYNEQFF. The CDR3 bases are TGTGCCAGCAGCTTGGGACTAGCGGGAGTGTACAATGAGCAGTTCTTC.

V usage is TRBV29-1 and J usage is TRBJ1-2; tentative D call: TRBD1 (5 bases). Trimming pared 4 bases from V and 8 bases from J, leaving 11 bases between. The CDR3 sequence is 11 residues long. Germline assignment: CDR1 SQVTM and CDR2 ANQGSEA. The CDR3 coding sequence is TGCAGCGTTGTCCAGGGCAAGGGCTACACCTTC. Translated: CSVVQGKGYTF.

The rearrangement joins TRBV9 to TRBJ1-1; no definite D call. Trimming shortened V by 2 bases and J by 4 bases, and 6 bases separated the two germline ends. CDR3 length: 12 residues. The germline CDR1 and CDR2 sequences are SGDLS and YYNGEE. The CDR3 is CASSVSGTEAFF. The CDR3 DNA reads TGTGCCAGCAGCGTGAGTGGCACTGAAGCTTTCTTT.

This clone was detected a few times. The V and J genes are TRBV5-1 and TRBJ1-3, with TRBD1 matching 8 bases. The CDR3 extends over 20 amino acids. Per germline, CDR1 SGHRS and CDR2 YFSETQ. The V gene end was trimmed by 6 bases and the J gene end by 0 bases; junction bases not matched to a gene: 20. CDR3 bases: TGCGCCAGCATAGGCGCCAAAACAGGGGGGAAGAGGGACTCTGGAAACACCATATATTTT. Translated, it gives CASIGAKTGGKRDSGNTIYF. Full variable domain (remainder filled in from reference TRBV5-1 and TRBJ1-3): KAGVTQTPRYLIKTRGQQVTLSCSPISGHRSVSWYQQTPGQGLQFLFEYFSETQRNKGNFPGRFSGRQFSNSRSEMNVSTLELGDSALYLCASIGAKTGGKRDSGNTIYFGEGSWLTVV.

The V and J genes are TRBV12-5 and TRBJ2-3; 7 bases fit TRBD1. The junction had 5 bases not matched to a gene; V was cut back by 0 bases and J by 2 bases. Germline V lookup: CDR1 LGHNT, CDR2 FRNRAP. This CDR3 is 16 amino acids long. The CDR3 coding sequence is TGTGCTAGTGGTTTGGTACTCGGACAGGTCACAGATACGCAGTATTTT. Its translation: CASGLVLGQVTDTQYF.

This chain links TRBV18 with TRBJ2-7, with 8 bases aligning to TRBD1. Germline V lookup: CDR1 KGHSH, CDR2 LQKENI. Trimming took 0 bases from V and 5 from J; bases not matched to a gene: 0. The CDR3 runs to 13 residues. CDR3 residues: CASSPPGQDEQYF. CDR3 DNA sequence: TGTGCCAGCTCACCACCGGGACAGGACGAGCAGTACTTC.

Worth noting for this clone: One end of the junction fails to match germline, which may point to a read error. The chain joins TRBV7-6 to TRBJ2-2; TRBD1 agrees at 8 bases. The CDR3 spans 18 residues. The germline V gene has CDR1 SGHVS and CDR2 FNYEAQ. CDR3 sequence: CASSFFIQGASNTGELFF. Written as DNA, the CDR3 is TGTGCCAGCAGCTTTTTTATTCAGGGGGCTTCGAACACCGGAGAGCTGTTTTTT.

The chain combines TRBV7-9 with TRBJ2-5, with 8 bases lining up with TRBD1. Per germline, CDR1 SEHNR and CDR2 FQNEAQ (reference sequence). The CDR3 contains 14 residues. V lost 2 bases and J lost 5; bases outside the gene matches: 4. DNA for the CDR3: TGTGCCAGCAGCTTACAGGGGGCGGGGGAGACCCAGTACTTC. The encoded protein is CASSLQGAGETQYF.

The chain has TRBV7-6 and TRBJ2-7, with TRBD1 as a possible D gene (6 bases). This CDR3 has 16 residues. CDR1 is SGHVS, CDR2 FNYEAQ, per germline. Trimming took 2 bases from V and 0 from J, leaving 14 bases between them. CDR3 coding DNA: TGTGCCAGCAGCTTACGAGGCAGGGGTTCCTCCTACGAGCAGTACTTC. It codes for CASSLRGRGSSYEQYF. Drawing the rest from reference TRBV7-6 and TRBJ2-7, the complete variable domain is GAGVSQSPRYKVTKRGQDVALRCDPISGHVSLYWYRQALGQGPEFLTYFNYEAQQDKSGLPNDRFSAERPEGSISTLTIQRTEQRDSAMYRCASSLRGRGSSYEQYFGPGTRLTVT.

This clone came up once. The DNA of the CDR3 is TGCGCCAGCAGCCAGGACAGGGCAGCGGCCTACGAGCAGTACTTC. Protein: CASSQDRAAAYEQYF. The chain joins TRBV4-3 to TRBJ2-7, with 8 bases lining up with TRBD1. Germline V gives CDR1 LGHNA, CDR2 YSLEER. V lost 3 bases and J lost 2; bases outside the gene matches: 6. The CDR3 is made up of 15 amino acids.

This chain connects TRBV6-1 to TRBJ1-1; possibly TRBD1 for D (5 bases). Germline values: CDR1 MNHNS, CDR2 SASEGT. Trimming cost V 2 bases and J 7 bases, with 14 bases left between them. CDR3 length: 14 residues. The CDR3 DNA reads TGTGCCAGCAGTGAACTGGGGGGAGGGATTGAAGCTTTCTTT. It codes for CASSELGGGIEAFF.

The chain employs TRBV11-2 and TRBJ1-4; maybe TRBD1 (5 bases). The CDR3 contains 13 residues. Germline CDR1 SGHAT, CDR2 FQNNGV. Trimming took off 8 bases at V and 0 bases at J, with 7 bases between the two ends. DNA for the CDR3: TGTGCCAGCGGGGCTGCAACTAATGAAAAACTGTTTTTT. It is translated as CASGAATNEKLFF.

This clone is a singleton in its sample. The chain has TRBV29-1 and TRBJ2-5; a weak D match, TRBD1 (7 bases). Germline V gene sequence: CDR1 SQVTM, CDR2 ANQGSEA. V was trimmed by 7 bases and J by 5 bases, leaving 8 bases between them. The CDR3 totals 10 residues. DNA for the CDR3: TGCAGCGCAGGGGGGGAGACCCAGTACTTC. Amino acid sequence: CSAGGETQYF.

The genes are TRBV9 and TRBJ2-3, with 7 bases identical to TRBD2. Germline assignment: CDR1 SGDLS and CDR2 YYNGEE. This CDR3 has 16 amino acids. Trimming cost V 3 bases and J 2 bases; bases outside gene matches: 9. CDR3 sequence reads: CASSASLAESTDTQYF. In nucleotides, the CDR3 is TGTGCCAGCAGCGCCTCCCTAGCGGAGTCCACAGATACGCAGTATTTT.

The rearrangement joins TRBV6-4 to TRBJ2-2; D possibly corresponds to TRBD1 (6 bases). The germline CDR1 and CDR2 sequences are MRHNA and SNTAGT. The CDR3 extends over 13 amino acids. The V gene lost 7 bases and the J gene lost 5 bases, with 11 bases spanning the gap. CDR3 nucleotides: TGTGCCAGCACGGACAGCGAGACCGGGGAGCTGTTTTTT. Translated, it gives CASTDSETGELFF.

The chain joins TRBV4-1 to TRBJ2-7; TRBD2 agrees at 8 bases. This CDR3 has 15 amino acids. Germline lookup yields CDR1 MGHRA and CDR2 YSYEKL. Trimming cost V 4 bases and J 3 bases; bases outside gene matches: 8. CDR3 coding DNA: TGCGCCAGCAGCCGAGCGGGACTAGGGTTCTACGAGCAGTACTTC. This encodes CASSRAGLGFYEQYF.

This clone appeared a few times. The gene calls are TRBV11-3 and TRBJ2-5; possibly TRBD1 for D (6 bases). Germline V gene lookup returns CDR1 SGHNT and CDR2 YENEEA. V was clipped by 1 base and J by 5 bases, with 17 bases between them. This CDR3 is 16 amino acids long. The CDR3 loop reads CASSLGSRGHRETQYF. The CDR3 DNA reads as TGTGCCAGCAGCTTAGGGTCTCGGGGACATCGGGAGACCCAGTACTTC. The full variable domain, rest sourced from reference TRBV11-3 and TRBJ2-5, is EAGVVQSPRYKIIEKKQPVAFWCNPISGHNTLYWYLQNLGQGPELLIRYENEEAVDDSQLPKDRFSAERLKGVDSTLKIQPAELGDSAVYLCASSLGSRGHRETQYFGPGTRLLVL.

CDR3 nucleotides: TGTGCCAGCAGTTTAACCCAGGGCCCAGGCTACACCTTC. The encoded protein is CASSLTQGPGYTF. This sequence joins TRBV27 and TRBJ1-2, with D perhaps TRBD1 (5 bases). Germline CDR1 is MNHEY and CDR2 is SMNVEV (reference sequence). The CDR3 spans 13 residues. Trimming pared 2 bases from V and 8 bases from J, leaving 12 bases between.

This chain joins TRBV9 and TRBJ2-4; TRBD2 agrees at 7 bases. CDR1 and CDR2 (germline): SGDLS, YYNGEE. V lost 2 bases to trimming and J lost 6 bases; unmatched junction nucleotides: 8. CDR3 length: 15 amino acids. This CDR3 is CASSVREEAANIQYF. The CDR3 DNA reads as TGTGCCAGCAGCGTTCGGGAGGAGGCCGCAAACATTCAGTACTTC.

The chain uses TRBV7-8 and TRBJ1-2; D call uncertain. There are 14 residues in the CDR3. The germline V gene has CDR1 SGHVS and CDR2 FQNEAQ. Trimming took 1 base from V and 3 from J, leaving 9 bases between them. CDR3 in DNA: TGTGCCAGCAGCTTAGTGGCCGGGGACTATGGCTACACCTTC. As protein: CASSLVAGDYGYTF.

The table lists this clone with a few counts. The chain employs TRBV5-6 and TRBJ2-3; 10 nucleotides align to TRBD2. J gave up 6 bases and V 0 bases, and 7 bases lay outside the gene matches. From germline, CDR1 is SGHDT and CDR2 YYEEEE. The CDR3 has 16 amino acids. CDR3 DNA: TGTGCCAGCAGCTTGGTTCCAGCGGGAGGGCCGGATACGCAGTATTTT. Encoded protein: CASSLVPAGGPDTQYF. The whole variable domain, filled in from reference TRBV5-6 and TRBJ2-3, reads DAGVTQSPTHLIKTRGQQVTLRCSPKSGHDTVSWYQQALGQGPQFIFQYYEEEERQRGNFPDRFSGHQFPNYSSELNVNALLLGDSALYLCASSLVPAGGPDTQYFGPGTRLTVL.

The chain recombines TRBV6-6 with TRBJ2-1, with TRBD2 matching over 11 bases. Germline V gives CDR1 MNHNY, CDR2 SVGAGI (reference sequence). V dropped 7 bases and J dropped 4; count of bases not matched to a gene: 6. This CDR3 is built from 15 residues. The CDR3 sequence: CASIGGTSGYNEQFF. CDR3 coding DNA: TGTGCCAGCATTGGAGGGACTAGCGGATACAATGAGCAGTTCTTC.

The rearrangement links TRBV28 to TRBJ2-7; 11 positions agree with TRBD1. The germline CDR1 and CDR2 sequences are MDHEN and SYDVKM. The CDR3 contains 15 residues. The V and J ends lost 6 bases and 4 bases, in that order; junction bases with no gene match: 8. The chain's CDR3 is CASSSPGTGGYEQYF. CDR3 nucleotides: TGTGCCAGCAGCAGCCCCGGGACAGGGGGTTACGAGCAGTACTTC.

V is TRBV5-1 and J is TRBJ1-2; TRBD1 matches 8 bases. Germline loops: CDR1 SGHRS, CDR2 YFSETQ. The CDR3 length is 15 residues. The V and J ends lost 4 bases and 0 bases, in that order; junction bases with no gene match: 5. The CDR3 protein is CASSPGQGANYGYTF. The CDR3 region has the DNA TGCGCCAGCAGCCCCGGACAGGGAGCTAACTATGGCTACACCTTC. Supplemented by reference TRBV5-1 and TRBJ1-2, the full variable domain reads KAGVTQTPRYLIKTRGQQVTLSCSPISGHRSVSWYQQTPGQGLQFLFEYFSETQRNKGNFPGRFSGRQFSNSRSEMNVSTLELGDSALYLCASSPGQGANYGYTFGSGTRLTVV.

This clone has only a few counts. The chain carries TRBV6-4 and TRBJ2-1; D ambiguous. CDR1 MRHNA and CDR2 SNTAGT come from the germline V gene. This CDR3 region has 13 residues. V was trimmed by 2 bases and J by 8 bases, leaving 10 bases between them. The CDR3 protein is CASSDAEADEQFF. CDR3 DNA: TGTGCCAGCAGTGACGCTGAGGCGGATGAGCAGTTCTTC.

This clone was observed a single time. The V and J genes are TRBV15 and TRBJ1-4; 8 bases map to TRBD1. V was clipped by 1 base and J by 8 bases; unmatched bases: 6. The CDR3 runs 15 residues. Germline V gene lookup returns CDR1 LNHNV and CDR2 YYDKDF (reference sequence). The CDR3 reads CATSRGDRGGEKLFF. In nucleotides, the CDR3 is TGTGCCACCAGCAGAGGAGACAGGGGTGGCGAAAAACTGTTTTTT.

This chain connects TRBV19 to TRBJ1-1; D is perhaps TRBD1 (5 bases). V was cut by 7 bases and J by 6 bases, with 24 bases left in between. Germline CDR1 and CDR2: LNHDA and SQIVND (reference sequence). The CDR3 has 16 residues. The CDR3 spells CASTNPGGPTGAEAFF. CDR3 nucleotide sequence: TGTGCCAGTACCAATCCGGGCGGTCCCACGGGGGCTGAAGCTTTCTTT.